The next 3 T cell receptor beta chains were all read from a single sample in a study of CD8 T cells in Susac syndrome. cDNA came from roughly 0.47 to 1 ug RNA primed by random hexamers. MiXCR was run by TCRdb on the immunoSEQ multiplex PCR reads, yielding one entry per CDR3 protein. The repertoire holds hundreds of thousands of distinct CDR3 sequences, with about 95% as singletons. Sequencing was done on a sample of CD4+ T cells from PBMCs. These receptor sequences come from a human donor with Susac syndrome.

This clonotype was found a few times. The V and J genes are TRBV19 and TRBJ1-5, with no clear D. Germline V lookup: CDR1 LNHDA, CDR2 SQIVND (reference sequence). Trimming removed 6 bases at V and 0 bases at J, with 6 bases between. The CDR3 contains 13 residues. The CDR3 protein is CASSYDSNQPQHF. CDR3 DNA: TGTGCCAGTAGCTACGATAGCAATCAGCCCCAGCATTTT.

The chain joins TRBV20-1 to TRBJ1-1, with D perhaps matching TRBD1 (6 bases). The CDR3 runs to 13 residues. The germline CDR1 and CDR2 sequences are DFQATT and SNEGSKA (reference sequence). CDR3 nucleotides: TGCAGATCTGGTTGGGACATACTCACTGAAGCTTTCTTT. It specifies CRSGWDILTEAFF.

This clonotype has a single count. The chain joins TRBV10-3 to TRBJ2-3; tentative D call: TRBD2 (6 bases). Germline V lookup: CDR1 ENHRY, CDR2 SYGVKD. V lost 11 bases and J 2 bases, leaving 11 bases between the germline ends. The CDR3 sequence is 12 residues long. CDR3 coding DNA: TGTGCCGGGACTGACTCCACAGATACGCAGTATTTT. It yields the protein CAGTDSTDTQYF.